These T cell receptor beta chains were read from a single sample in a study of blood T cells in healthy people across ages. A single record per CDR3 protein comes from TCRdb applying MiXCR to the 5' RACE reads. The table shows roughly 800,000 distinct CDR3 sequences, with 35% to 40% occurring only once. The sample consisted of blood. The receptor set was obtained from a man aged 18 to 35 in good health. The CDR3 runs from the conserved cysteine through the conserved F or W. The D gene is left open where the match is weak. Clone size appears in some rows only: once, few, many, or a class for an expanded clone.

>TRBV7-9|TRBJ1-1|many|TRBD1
CASSRDSNTEAFF
TGTGCCAGCAGCAGGGACAGCAACACTGAAGCTTTCTTT
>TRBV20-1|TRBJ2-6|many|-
CSASLNSGANVLTF
TGCAGTGCCAGCCTGAACTCTGGGGCCAACGTCCTGACTTTC
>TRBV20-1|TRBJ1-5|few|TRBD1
CSASPGGQDNQPQHF
TGCAGTGCTTCCCCAGGGGGACAGGATAATCAGCCCCAGCATTTT
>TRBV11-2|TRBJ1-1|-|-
CASSLEGPDLNTEAFF
TGTGCCAGCAGCTTAGAAGGGCCGGACTTGAACACTGAAGCTTTCTTT
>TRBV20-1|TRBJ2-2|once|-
CSASLPNTGELFF
TGCAGTGCTAGTTTACCGAACACCGGGGAGCTGTTTTTT
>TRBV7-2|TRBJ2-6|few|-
CASTLPSSGANVLTF
TGTGCCAGCACCCTTCCGAGCTCTGGGGCCAACGTCCTGACTTTC
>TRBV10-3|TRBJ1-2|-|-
CAISEWQPNNYGYTF
TGTGCCATCAGTGAGTGGCAGCCGAATAACTATGGCTACACCTTC
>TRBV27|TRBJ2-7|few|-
CASSPTPRTTLAYEQYF
TGTGCCAGCAGTCCGACCCCGCGGACCACGCTAGCCTACGAGCAGTACTTC
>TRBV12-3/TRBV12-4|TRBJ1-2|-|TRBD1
CASRGGGAWGYTF
TGTGCCAGCAGGGGAGGGGGCGCCTGGGGCTACACCTTC
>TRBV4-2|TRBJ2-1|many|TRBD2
CASSQAASGGISNEQFF
TGTGCCAGCAGCCAAGCCGCTAGCGGGGGGATATCAAATGAGCAGTTCTTC
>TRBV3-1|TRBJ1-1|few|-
CASSQRVGGAEAFF
TGTGCCAGCAGCCAAAGGGTGGGAGGAGCTGAAGCTTTCTTT
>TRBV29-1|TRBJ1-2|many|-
CSVEDGGHGYTF
TGCAGCGTTGAAGATGGGGGCCATGGCTACACCTTC
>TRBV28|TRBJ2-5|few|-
CASILHRTQRETQYF
TGTGCCAGCATCCTTCACCGGACACAGCGAGAGACCCAGTACTTC
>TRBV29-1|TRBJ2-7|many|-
CSVEKEDYEQYF
TGCAGCGTTGAAAAGGAAGACTACGAGCAGTACTTC
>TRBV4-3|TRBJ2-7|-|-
CASSQESAGTYEQYF
TGCGCCAGCAGCCAAGAGTCGGCGGGGACCTACGAGCAGTACTTC
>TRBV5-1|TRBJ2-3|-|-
CASSLALGGTDTQYF
TGCGCCAGCAGCTTGGCCCTAGGGGGCACAGATACGCAGTATTTT
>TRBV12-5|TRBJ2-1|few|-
CASGLEGLAGEQFF
TGTGCTAGTGGTTTGGAAGGGCTAGCCGGTGAGCAGTTCTTC
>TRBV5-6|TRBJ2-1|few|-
CASSEQGFYNEQFF
TGTGCCAGCAGCGAACAGGGATTCTACAATGAGCAGTTCTTC
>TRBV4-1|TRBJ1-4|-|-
CASAAQTGTGEKLFF
TGCGCCAGCGCCGCACAAACCGGGACGGGCGAAAAACTGTTTTTT
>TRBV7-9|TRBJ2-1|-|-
CASSLAGGTTNNEQFF
TGTGCCAGCAGCTTAGCTGGGGGGACGACGAACAATGAGCAGTTCTTC
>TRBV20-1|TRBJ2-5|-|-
CSGIPGRDTQYF
TGCAGTGGGATTCCAGGACGTGATACCCAGTACTTC
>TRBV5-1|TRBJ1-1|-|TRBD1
CASSLVDRPNTEAFF
TGCGCCAGCAGCTTGGTGGACAGGCCCAACACTGAAGCTTTCTTT
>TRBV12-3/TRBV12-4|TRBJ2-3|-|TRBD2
CASRRGGGESTDVQYF
TGTGCCAGCAGACGGGGCGGGGGGGAAAGCACAGATGTGCAGTATTTT
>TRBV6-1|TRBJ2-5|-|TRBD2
CASSEKDGGIQYF
TGTGCCAGCAGTGAAAAGGACGGGGGGATCCAGTACTTC
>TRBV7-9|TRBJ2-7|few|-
CASSFGLAYEQYF
TGTGCCAGCAGTTTCGGGTTGGCCTACGAGCAGTACTTC
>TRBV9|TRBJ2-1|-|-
CASSPSYASEQFF
TGTGCCAGCAGCCCAAGCTATGCTAGCGAGCAGTTCTTC
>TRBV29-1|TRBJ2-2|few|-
CSVEWAEGLFF
TGCAGCGTTGAATGGGCCGAGGGGCTGTTTTTT
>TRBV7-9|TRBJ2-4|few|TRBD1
CASSSNPGQGNIQYF
TGTGCCAGCAGCTCGAATCCGGGACAGGGGAACATTCAGTACTTC
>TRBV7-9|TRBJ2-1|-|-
CASSLNNGQFF
TGTGCCAGCAGCCTAAACAATGGGCAGTTCTTC
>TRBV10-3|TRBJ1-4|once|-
CAISEESGGEKLFF
TGTGCCATCAGTGAGGAGTCCGGGGGAGAAAAACTGTTTTTT
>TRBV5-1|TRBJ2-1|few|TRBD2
CASNLRTSGVYNEQFF
TGCGCCAGCAACCTACGGACTAGCGGGGTCTACAATGAGCAGTTCTTC
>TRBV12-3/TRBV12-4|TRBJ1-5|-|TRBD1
CASTRQGDQPQHF
TGTGCCAGCACCAGACAGGGGGATCAGCCCCAGCATTTT
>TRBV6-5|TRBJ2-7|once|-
CASSYGVGRDDEQYF
TGTGCCAGCAGTTACGGCGTCGGCAGGGACGACGAGCAGTACTTC
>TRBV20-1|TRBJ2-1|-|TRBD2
CSAPRGGPYNEQFF
TGCAGTGCCCCCCGGGGGGGGCCCTACAATGAGCAGTTCTTC
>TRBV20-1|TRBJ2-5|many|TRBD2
CSALGLEETQYF
TGCAGTGCCCTGGGACTAGAAGAGACCCAGTACTTC
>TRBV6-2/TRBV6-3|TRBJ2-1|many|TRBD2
CASSYVAGGYNEQFF
TGTGCCAGCAGTTACGTTGCGGGGGGATACAATGAGCAGTTCTTC
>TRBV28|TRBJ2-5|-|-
CASSPTGTLEETQYF
TGTGCCAGCAGTCCTACCGGGACATTGGAGGAGACCCAGTACTTC
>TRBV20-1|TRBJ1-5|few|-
CSARDLQDSNQPQHF
TGCAGTGCTAGAGACCTCCAGGATAGCAATCAGCCCCAGCATTTT
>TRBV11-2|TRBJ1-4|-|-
CASSYGQSTNEKLFF
TGTGCCAGCAGCTACGGACAGTCAACTAATGAAAAACTGTTTTTT
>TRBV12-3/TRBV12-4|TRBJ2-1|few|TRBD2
CASSTGLDDEQFF
TGTGCCAGCAGTACGGGACTAGATGATGAGCAGTTCTTC
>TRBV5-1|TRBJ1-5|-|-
CASAVSENQPQHF
TGCGCCAGCGCGGTCTCAGAAAATCAGCCCCAGCATTTT
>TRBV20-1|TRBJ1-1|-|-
CSARYFGETEAFF
TGCAGTGCCCGGTATTTCGGGGAAACTGAAGCTTTCTTT
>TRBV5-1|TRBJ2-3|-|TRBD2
CASSAYSGVGTDTQYF
TGCGCCAGCAGCGCTTATAGCGGGGTCGGGACAGATACGCAGTATTTT
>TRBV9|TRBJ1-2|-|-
CASSVTTDYGYTF
TGTGCCAGCAGCGTGACGACAGACTATGGCTACACCTTC
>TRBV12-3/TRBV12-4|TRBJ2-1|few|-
CATAGTIYNEQFF
TGTGCCACCGCCGGGACAATATACAATGAGCAGTTCTTC
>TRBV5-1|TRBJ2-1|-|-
CASTTGGPSYNEQFF
TGCGCCAGCACAACCGGGGGCCCCTCCTACAATGAGCAGTTCTTC
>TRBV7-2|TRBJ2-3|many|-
CASSPRAASTDTQYF
TGTGCCAGCAGCCCCCGAGCGGCTAGCACAGATACGCAGTATTTT
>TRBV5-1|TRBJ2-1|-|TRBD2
CASSLVRSSGLAGTYNLYNEQFF
TGCGCCAGCAGCTTGGTGAGGAGTTCGGGTCTAGCGGGGACATACAATCTCTACAATGAGCAGTTCTTC
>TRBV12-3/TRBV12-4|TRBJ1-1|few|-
CASMGKPTRNTEAFF
TGTGCCAGCATGGGGAAACCGACGAGGAACACTGAAGCTTTCTTT
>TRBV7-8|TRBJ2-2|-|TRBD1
CASRPRGPNTGELFF
TGTGCCAGCAGACCCAGGGGGCCTAACACCGGGGAGCTGTTTTTT
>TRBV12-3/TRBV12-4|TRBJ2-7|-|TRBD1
CASSRDRGLDERYF
TGTGCCAGCAGTCGAGACAGGGGGCTGGACGAGCGGTACTTC
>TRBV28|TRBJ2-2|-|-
CASNLGKEGINTGELFF
TGTGCCAGCAATTTAGGCAAGGAGGGAATTAACACCGGGGAGCTGTTTTTT
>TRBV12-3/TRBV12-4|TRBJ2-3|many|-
CASSSGARTQYF
TGTGCCAGCAGCTCAGGGGCGCGGACGCAGTATTTT
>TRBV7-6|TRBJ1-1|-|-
CASSFGGGPTGTEAFF
TGTGCCAGCAGCTTTGGAGGGGGGCCTACGGGCACTGAAGCTTTCTTT
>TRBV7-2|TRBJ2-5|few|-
CASSLGIHQETQYF
TGTGCCAGCAGCTTAGGCATACACCAAGAGACCCAGTACTTC